The entry below gives a single TCR beta chain sequence along with its context. These data are taken from a study of early T cells in non-severe SARS-CoV-2 infection. At the level of the study: Sequenced material consisted of bulk RNA (from unsorted whole blood), and chains were unpaired.

cDNA molecules, individually, were tagged with unique molecular identifiers. TCRdb redid the calling of the 5' RACE reads with MiXCR, one entry per CDR3 protein. The repertoire holds 70,000 to 95,000 distinct CDR3 sequences, with approximately 15% as singletons. V was pared by 2 bases and J by 5 bases, with 13 bases between. Germline V gene sequence: CDR1 LGHNA, CDR2 YNFKEQ. This CDR3 has 15 residues. The V gene is TRBV4-2, the J gene TRBJ2-1; D might be TRBD1 or TRBD2, each matching 6 bases. The clonotype was recovered from an adult who was a healthcare worker with PCR-confirmed SARS-CoV-2 infection or an uninfected control (not recorded which). The sequenced material came from whole blood. The CDR3, as DNA: TGTGCCAGCAGCCAAAGGACAAGGGGGGACAATGAGCAGTTCTTC. Amino acids: CASSQRTRGDNEQFF.